This TCR beta chain was found in a study of blood T cell repertoires in COVID-19. Across the study: Sample material is recorded as cDNA or gDNA derived from T cells, B-cell-depleted T cells, or PBMCs.

Germline V gene lookup returns CDR1 SGHRS and CDR2 YFSETQ. This CDR3 has 15 amino acids. The V end was cut by 2 bases, the J end by 6 bases, with 16 bases between. Per the original methods: Amplifying reference gene primers gave estimates of nucleated cell counts. Produced via immunoSEQ multiplex PCR; TCRdb's table is partial and in-frame only. The V and J calls and clone size were taken over from that table, and D and trimming were inferred from the DNA. The table shows about 380,000 clones, with roughly 90% occurring only once. Self-reported history from a screening survey and questionnaire set each donor's cohort. Donors in Cohort 3 who had recovered were those with two negative PCRs, healthcare professional clearance, or resolution of their symptoms.

The specimen was PBMCs or T cells enriched from blood (not recorded which). The receptor was derived from a woman in her twenties or thirties who had recovered from COVID-19. The V gene is TRBV5-1, the J gene TRBJ2-3; D is perhaps TRBD1 (7 bases). As DNA, the CDR3 is TGCGCCAGCAGCTTTGGACAGGCGAGCGGGGATACGCAGTATTTT. As protein: CASSFGQASGDTQYF.